This T cell receptor beta chain came from a study of cytomegalovirus exposure and HLA in healthy donors. Study-wide results and limits: The study carried out a later analysis of TCR beta sequences. It associated 16,951 of them with specific HLA alleles at a false discovery rate of 0.05. Of the V segments, some could not be distinguished, including TRBV6-2 and TRBV6-3, and were excluded. V- and J-gene trimming of TCR beta was linked (in a later analysis) to a missense DCLRE1C variant.

The PCR was carried out with 60 Vbeta primers and 13 Jbeta primers. Measured with immunoSEQ multiplex PCR; TCRdb has only the in-frame clones, and not every one. The repertoire has about 190,000 clones, about nine tenths of them found once; the top ten carry around 0.99%. The V and J ends lost 3 bases and 13 bases, in that order; junction bases with no gene match: 11. This CDR3 has 13 amino acids. Germline V gene lookup returns CDR1 SGHKS and CDR2 YYEKEE (reference sequence). On this clone: Its antigen is unidentified.

Sample: PBMCs. The TCR originated in a boy aged 2 to 10 in good health and CMV-seronegative. The chain couples TRBV5-5 to TRBJ2-7; 9 bases agree with TRBD1. CDR3 region: CASSSEPGTGSYF. CDR3 nucleotide sequence: TGTGCCAGCAGCTCGGAACCCGGGACAGGGTCATACTTC.